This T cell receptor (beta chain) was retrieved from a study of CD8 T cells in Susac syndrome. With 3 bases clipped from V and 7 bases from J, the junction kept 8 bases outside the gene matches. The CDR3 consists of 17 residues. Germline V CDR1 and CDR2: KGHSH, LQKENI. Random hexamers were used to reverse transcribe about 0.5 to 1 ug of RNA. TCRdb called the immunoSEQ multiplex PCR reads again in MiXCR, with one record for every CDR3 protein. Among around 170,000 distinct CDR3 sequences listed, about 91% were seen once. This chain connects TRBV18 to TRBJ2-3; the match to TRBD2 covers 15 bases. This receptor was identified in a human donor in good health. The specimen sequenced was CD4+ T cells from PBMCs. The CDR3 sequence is CASSPRGTSGGSNTQYF. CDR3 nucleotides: TGTGCCAGCTCACCCCGCGGGACTAGCGGGGGGTCGAATACGCAGTATTTT.